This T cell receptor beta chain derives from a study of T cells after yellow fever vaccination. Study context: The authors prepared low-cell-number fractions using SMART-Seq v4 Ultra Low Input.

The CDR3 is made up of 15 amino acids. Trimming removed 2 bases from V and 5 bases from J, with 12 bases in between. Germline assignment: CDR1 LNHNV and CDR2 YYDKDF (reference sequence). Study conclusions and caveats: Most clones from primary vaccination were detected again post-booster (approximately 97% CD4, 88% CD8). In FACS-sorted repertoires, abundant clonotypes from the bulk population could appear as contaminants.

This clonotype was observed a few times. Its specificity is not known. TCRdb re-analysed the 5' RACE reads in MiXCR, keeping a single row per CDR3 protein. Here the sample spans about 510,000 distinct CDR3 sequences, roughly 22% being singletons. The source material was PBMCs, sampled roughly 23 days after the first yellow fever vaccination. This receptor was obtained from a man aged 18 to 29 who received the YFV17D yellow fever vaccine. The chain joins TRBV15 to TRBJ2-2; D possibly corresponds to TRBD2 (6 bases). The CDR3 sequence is CATSRPGDLTGELFF. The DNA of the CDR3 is TGTGCCACCAGCAGACCGGGAGACCTAACCGGGGAGCTGTTTTTT.